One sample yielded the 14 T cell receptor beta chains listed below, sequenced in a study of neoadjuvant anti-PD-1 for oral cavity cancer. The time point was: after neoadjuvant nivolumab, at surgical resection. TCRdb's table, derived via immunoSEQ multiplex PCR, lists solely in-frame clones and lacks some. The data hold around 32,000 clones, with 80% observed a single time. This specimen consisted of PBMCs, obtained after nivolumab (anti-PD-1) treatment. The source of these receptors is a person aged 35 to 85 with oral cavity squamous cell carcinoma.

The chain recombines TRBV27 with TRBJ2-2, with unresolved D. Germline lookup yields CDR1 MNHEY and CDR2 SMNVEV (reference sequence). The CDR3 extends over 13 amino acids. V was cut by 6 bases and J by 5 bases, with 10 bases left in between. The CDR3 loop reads CASSKASTGELFF. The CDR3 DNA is TGTGCCAGCAGCAAGGCGTCGACCGGGGAGCTGTTTTTT.

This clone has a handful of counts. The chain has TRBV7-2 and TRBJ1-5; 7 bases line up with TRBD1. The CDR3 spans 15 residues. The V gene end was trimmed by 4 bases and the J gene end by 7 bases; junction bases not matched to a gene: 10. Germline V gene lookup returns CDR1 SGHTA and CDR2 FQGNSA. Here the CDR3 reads CASSWRTGGDQPQHF. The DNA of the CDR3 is TGTGCCAGCAGCTGGAGGACAGGCGGCGACCAGCCCCAGCATTTT.

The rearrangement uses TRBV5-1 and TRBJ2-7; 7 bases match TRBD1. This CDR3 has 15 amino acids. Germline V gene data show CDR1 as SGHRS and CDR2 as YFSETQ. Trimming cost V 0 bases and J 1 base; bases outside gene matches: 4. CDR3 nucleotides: TGCGCCAGCAGCTTGGCTAGGGGGCGATCCTACGAGCAGTACTTC. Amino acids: CASSLARGRSYEQYF.

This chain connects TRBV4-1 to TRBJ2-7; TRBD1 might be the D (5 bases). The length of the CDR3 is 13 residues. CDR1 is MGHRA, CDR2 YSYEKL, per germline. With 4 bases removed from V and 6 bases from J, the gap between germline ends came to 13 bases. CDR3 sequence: CASSPLGLGEQYF. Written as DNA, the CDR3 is TGCGCCAGCAGCCCGCTGGGGCTCGGCGAGCAGTACTTC.

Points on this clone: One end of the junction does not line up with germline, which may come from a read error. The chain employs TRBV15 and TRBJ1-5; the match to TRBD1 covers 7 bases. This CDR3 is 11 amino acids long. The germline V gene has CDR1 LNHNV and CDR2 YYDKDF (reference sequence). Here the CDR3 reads CATSRGQHIYF. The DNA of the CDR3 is TGTGCCACCAGCAGGGGACAGCATATCTATTTT.

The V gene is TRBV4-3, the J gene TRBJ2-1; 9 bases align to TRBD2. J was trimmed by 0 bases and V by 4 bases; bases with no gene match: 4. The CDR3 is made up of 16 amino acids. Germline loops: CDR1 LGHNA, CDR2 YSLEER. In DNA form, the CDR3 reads TGCGCCAGCAGCCTTGGACTAGCGATCTCCTACAATGAGCAGTTCTTC. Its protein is CASSLGLAISYNEQFF.

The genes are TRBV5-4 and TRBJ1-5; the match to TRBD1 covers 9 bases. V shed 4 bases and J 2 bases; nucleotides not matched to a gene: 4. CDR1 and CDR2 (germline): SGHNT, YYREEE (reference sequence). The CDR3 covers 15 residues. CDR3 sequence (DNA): TGTGCCAGCAGCGCGGGACAGGGAGGCAATCAGCCCCAGCATTTT. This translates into CASSAGQGGNQPQHF.

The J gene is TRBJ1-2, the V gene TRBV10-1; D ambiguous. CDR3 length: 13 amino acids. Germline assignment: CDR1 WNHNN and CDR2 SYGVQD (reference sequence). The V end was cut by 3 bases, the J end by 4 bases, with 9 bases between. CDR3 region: CASSESGTYGYTF. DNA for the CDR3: TGCGCCAGCAGTGAAAGCGGAACCTATGGCTACACCTTC.

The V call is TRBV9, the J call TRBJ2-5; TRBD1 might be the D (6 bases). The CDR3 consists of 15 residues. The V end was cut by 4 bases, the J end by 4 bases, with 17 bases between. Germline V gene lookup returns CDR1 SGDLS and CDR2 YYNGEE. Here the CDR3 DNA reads TGTGCCAGCAGCAGGGGGACATTGCCCAGAGAGACCCAGTACTTC. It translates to CASSRGTLPRETQYF.

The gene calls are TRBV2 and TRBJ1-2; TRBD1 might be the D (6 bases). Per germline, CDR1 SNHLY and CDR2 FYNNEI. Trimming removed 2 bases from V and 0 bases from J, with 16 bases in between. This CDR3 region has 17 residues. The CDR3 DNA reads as TGTGCCAGCAGTGAACACGCGGACAGAGGGGCTAACTATGGCTACACCTTC. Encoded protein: CASSEHADRGANYGYTF.

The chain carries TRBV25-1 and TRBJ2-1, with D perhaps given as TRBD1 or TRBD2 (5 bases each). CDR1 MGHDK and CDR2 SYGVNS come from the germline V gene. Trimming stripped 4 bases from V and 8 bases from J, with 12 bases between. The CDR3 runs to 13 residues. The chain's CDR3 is CASSVRGGHEQFF. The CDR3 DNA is TGTGCCAGCAGTGTACGGGGCGGGCATGAGCAGTTCTTC. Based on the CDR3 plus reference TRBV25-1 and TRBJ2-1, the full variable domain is EADIYQTPRYLVIGTGKKITLECSQTMGHDKMYWYQQDPGMELHLIHYSYGVNSTEKGDLSSESTVSRIRTEHFPLTLESARPSHTSQYLCASSVRGGHEQFFGPGTRLTVL.

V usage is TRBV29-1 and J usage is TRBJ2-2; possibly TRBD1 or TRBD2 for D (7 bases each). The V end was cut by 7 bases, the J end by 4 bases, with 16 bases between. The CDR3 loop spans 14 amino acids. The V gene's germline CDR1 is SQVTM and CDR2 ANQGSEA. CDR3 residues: CSARQGGVTGELFF. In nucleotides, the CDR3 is TGCAGCGCTAGACAGGGAGGGGTCACCGGGGAGCTGTTTTTT.

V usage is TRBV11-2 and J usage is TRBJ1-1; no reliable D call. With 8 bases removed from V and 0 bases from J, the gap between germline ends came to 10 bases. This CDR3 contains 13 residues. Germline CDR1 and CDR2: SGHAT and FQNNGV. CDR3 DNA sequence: TGTGCCAGCGGCAGAAATCTGAACACTGAAGCTTTCTTT. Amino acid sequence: CASGRNLNTEAFF.

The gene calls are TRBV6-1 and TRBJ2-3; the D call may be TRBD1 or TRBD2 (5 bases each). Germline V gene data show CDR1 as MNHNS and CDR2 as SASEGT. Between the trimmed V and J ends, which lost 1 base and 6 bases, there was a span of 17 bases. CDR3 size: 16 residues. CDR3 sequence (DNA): TGTGCCAGCAGTGAAGTGGGAGAGGGGTCAAGGGATACGCAGTATTTT. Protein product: CASSEVGEGSRDTQYF.